These 15 T cell receptor beta chains originate from one sample sequenced in a study of OX40 agonist ivuxolimab in advanced cancers. The method was immunoSEQ multiplex PCR; TCRdb's version includes in-frame clones alone and lacks a portion of them. This sample has around 70,000 clones, with about 84% found just once. The sample in question was CD4+ or CD8+ T cells sorted from blood, obtained in a trial of the OX40 agonist ivuxolimab. The receptor set was obtained from an adult with an advanced solid tumor such as melanoma, head and neck, liver or kidney cancer.

This chain connects TRBV7-6 to TRBJ2-1; 11 bases are shared with TRBD2. The CDR3 has 20 amino acids. The V gene end was trimmed by 5 bases and the J gene end by 1 base; junction bases not matched to a gene: 16. Per germline, CDR1 SGHVS and CDR2 FNYEAQ. CDR3 region: CASSLGLPTSGSRSYNEQFF. The CDR3 nucleotides are TGTGCCAGCAGCCTAGGTCTACCAACTAGCGGGAGTCGATCCTACAATGAGCAGTTCTTC.

The J gene is TRBJ2-7, the V gene TRBV11-1; TRBD2 aligns across 10 bases. The junction had 11 bases not matched to a gene; V was cut back by 5 bases and J by 1 base. The CDR3 length is 17 residues. The germline V gene encodes CDR1 SGHAT and CDR2 FQDESV (reference sequence). The CDR3 loop reads CASSPRTGLASSYEQYF. CDR3 DNA: TGTGCCAGCAGCCCCCGGACGGGACTAGCGTCTTCCTACGAGCAGTACTTC.

The V call is TRBV9, the J call TRBJ2-2, with D possibly being TRBD1 or TRBD2 (7 bases each). The V and J ends lost 4 bases and 7 bases respectively, with 20 bases between them. Germline lookup yields CDR1 SGDLS and CDR2 YYNGEE. This CDR3 is 16 amino acids long. The CDR3 DNA sequence: TGTGCCAGCAGCCTCTGGGGAGGGACAGACGACGGGGAGCTGTTTTTT. Encoded protein: CASSLWGGTDDGELFF.

This clone was detected a few times. The CDR3, as DNA: TGCGCCAGCAGCTTGGTAGGGGAGGCAGCGGAAGCTTTCTTT. As protein: CASSLVGEAAEAFF. The chain couples TRBV5-1 to TRBJ1-1; TRBD1 is a possible D gene (5 bases). The V gene lost 0 bases and the J gene lost 8 bases, with 14 bases spanning the gap. The length of the CDR3 is 14 residues. Germline CDR1 is SGHRS and CDR2 is YFSETQ.

The count of this clone is one. The chain carries TRBV19 and TRBJ1-2, with 7 bases identical to TRBD1. Germline-derived CDR1 and CDR2 are LNHDA and SQIVND (reference sequence). Trimming at V came to 6 bases and at J to 4 bases, leaving 5 bases not matched to a gene. CDR3 size: 13 residues. The CDR3 loop reads CASSPTGTYGYTF. CDR3 nucleotides: TGTGCCAGTAGCCCGACAGGGACCTATGGCTACACCTTC.

This chain joins TRBV5-4 and TRBJ2-3; 7 bases fit TRBD1. The V and J ends lost 2 bases and 6 bases, in that order; junction bases with no gene match: 3. Germline CDR1 reads SGHNT; CDR2 reads YYREEE (reference sequence). CDR3 length: 13 amino acids. The CDR3: CASSFLGGDTQYF. Here the CDR3 DNA reads TGTGCCAGCAGCTTCTTAGGGGGCGATACGCAGTATTTT.

The chain couples TRBV30 to TRBJ1-1, with D uncertain. This CDR3 comprises 13 residues. CDR1 is GTSNPN, CDR2 SVGIG, per germline (reference sequence). Trimming pared 1 base from V and 1 base from J, leaving 7 bases between. The CDR3 region is CAWSAPGNTEAFF. Written as DNA, the CDR3 is TGTGCCTGGAGTGCGCCGGGGAACACTGAAGCTTTCTTT.

V usage is TRBV2 and J usage is TRBJ2-2, with TRBD2 matching over 9 bases. The CDR3 runs to 15 residues. The ends lost 6 bases at V and 4 bases at J; junction bases unmatched: 6. Germline V gives CDR1 SNHLY, CDR2 FYNNEI. The DNA for the CDR3 is TGTGCCAGCAGGTTGGGACTAGCCGCCACCGGGGAGCTGTTTTTT. The encoded protein is CASRLGLAATGELFF.

CDR3 nucleotides: TGCGCCAGCACCCCCCTTCTCAGAAGGACTGAAGCTTTCTTT. Its protein is CASTPLLRRTEAFF. This sequence joins TRBV4-1 and TRBJ1-1; D ambiguous. The germline gives CDR1 MGHRA, CDR2 YSYEKL. The V end lost 7 bases, the J end lost 5 bases, and 17 bases lay between the germline ends. The CDR3 runs 14 residues.

This clone was seen only a few times. The chain couples TRBV27 to TRBJ2-1; TRBD1 is a possible D gene (7 bases). CDR3 length equals 15 residues. Germline V gene lookup returns CDR1 MNHEY and CDR2 SMNVEV (reference sequence). Between the trimmed V and J ends, which lost 3 bases and 7 bases, there was a span of 16 bases. The chain's CDR3 is CASSLRRGLANEQFF. As DNA, the CDR3 is TGTGCCAGCAGTTTGAGGAGGGGGCTCGCAAATGAGCAGTTCTTC.

This CDR3 reads CSVVRDGSYNEQFF. CDR3 DNA: TGCAGCGTTGTCCGGGACGGCTCCTACAATGAGCAGTTCTTC. The gene calls are TRBV29-1 and TRBJ2-1; D possibly uses TRBD1 or TRBD2 (5 bases each). Germline assignment: CDR1 SQVTM and CDR2 ANQGSEA. V was cut by 4 bases and J by 0 bases, with 10 bases left in between. This CDR3 comprises 14 residues.

This clone has a single count. The rearrangement joins TRBV5-6 to TRBJ2-5; D gene ambiguous. CDR1 is SGHDT, CDR2 YYEEEE, per germline. The CDR3 totals 14 residues. V was shortened by 0 bases and J by 2 bases, with 8 bases between the two germline ends. The CDR3 DNA follows: TGTGCCAGCAGCTTGGGGGCTGAACAAGAGACCCAGTACTTC. It translates to CASSLGAEQETQYF.

This chain uses TRBV4-1 with TRBJ2-3; TRBD2 is a possible D gene (5 bases). Trimming removed 0 bases at V and 6 bases at J, with 13 bases between. CDR3 length equals 15 residues. Germline V gene lookup returns CDR1 MGHRA and CDR2 YSYEKL. CDR3 in DNA: TGCGCCAGCAGCCAAGAGGATCTAGCAGGCGATACGCAGTATTTT. Encoded protein: CASSQEDLAGDTQYF.

The rearrangement joins TRBV10-3 to TRBJ2-7; tentatively, D is TRBD1 (7 bases). The CDR3 length is 18 residues. With 2 bases removed from V and 4 bases from J, the gap between germline ends came to 24 bases. The V gene's germline CDR1 is ENHRY and CDR2 SYGVKD. The CDR3 here is CAISENGRGTEGLYEQYV. CDR3 bases: TGTGCCATCAGTGAGAACGGCCGGGGGACAGAGGGCCTTTACGAGCAGTACGTC.

The CDR3: CASRPGQGLSGELFF. The CDR3, as DNA: TGTGCCAGCAGACCGGGACAGGGGCTTTCCGGGGAGCTGTTTTTT. The gene calls are TRBV27 and TRBJ2-2; 10 nucleotides match TRBD1. V was clipped by 6 bases and J by 6 bases; unmatched bases: 7. This CDR3 is built from 15 residues. Germline V lookup: CDR1 MNHEY, CDR2 SMNVEV (reference sequence).